A single TCR beta chain is shown here with its context. TCRdb's table, derived via immunoSEQ multiplex PCR, lists solely in-frame clones and lacks some. The repertoire includes about 94,000 clones, roughly four fifths of them detected once, and around 6.5% sits in the top ten. V shed 0 bases and J shed 2 bases, with 7 bases lying between them. CDR3 size: 14 residues. Germline V gene sequence: CDR1 LGHNA, CDR2 YSLEER. The data stem from a study of blood T cell repertoires in COVID-19. V and J are TRBV4-3 and TRBJ1-1; D gene ambiguous. Sequencing was done on a sample of peripheral blood. This TCR came from a man aged 55 to 69 with acute or convalescent COVID-19. The CDR3 region is CASSQDRFNTEAFF. The CDR3 region has the DNA TGCGCCAGCAGCCAAGACAGGTTTAACACTGAAGCTTTCTTT.